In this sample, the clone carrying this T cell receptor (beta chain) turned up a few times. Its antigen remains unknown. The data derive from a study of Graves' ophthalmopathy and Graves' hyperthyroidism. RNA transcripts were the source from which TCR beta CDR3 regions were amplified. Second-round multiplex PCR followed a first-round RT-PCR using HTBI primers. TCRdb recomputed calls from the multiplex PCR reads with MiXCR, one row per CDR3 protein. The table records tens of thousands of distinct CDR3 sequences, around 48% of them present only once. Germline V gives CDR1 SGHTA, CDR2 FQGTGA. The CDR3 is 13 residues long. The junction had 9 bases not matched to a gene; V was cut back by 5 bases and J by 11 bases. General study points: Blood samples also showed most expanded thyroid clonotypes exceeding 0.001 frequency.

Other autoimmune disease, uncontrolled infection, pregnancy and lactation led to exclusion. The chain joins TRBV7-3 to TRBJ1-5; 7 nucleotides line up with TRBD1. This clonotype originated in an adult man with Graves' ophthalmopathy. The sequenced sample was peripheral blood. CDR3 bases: TGTGCCAGCAGCCTAGACAGGGAAGAGACCCAGCATTTT. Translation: CASSLDREETQHF.